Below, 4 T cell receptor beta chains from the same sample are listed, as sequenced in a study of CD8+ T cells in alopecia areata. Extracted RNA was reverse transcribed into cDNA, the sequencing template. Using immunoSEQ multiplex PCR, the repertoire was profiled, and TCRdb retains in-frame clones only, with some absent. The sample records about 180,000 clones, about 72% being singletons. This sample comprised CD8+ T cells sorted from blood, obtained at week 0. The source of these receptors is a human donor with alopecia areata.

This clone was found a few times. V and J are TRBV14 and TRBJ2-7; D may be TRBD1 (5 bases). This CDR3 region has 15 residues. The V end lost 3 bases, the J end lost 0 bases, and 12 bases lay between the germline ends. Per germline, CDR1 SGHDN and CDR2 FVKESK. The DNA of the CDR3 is TGTGCCAGCAGCCATTTGACAGAAGGCTCCTACGAGCAGTACTTC. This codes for CASSHLTEGSYEQYF.

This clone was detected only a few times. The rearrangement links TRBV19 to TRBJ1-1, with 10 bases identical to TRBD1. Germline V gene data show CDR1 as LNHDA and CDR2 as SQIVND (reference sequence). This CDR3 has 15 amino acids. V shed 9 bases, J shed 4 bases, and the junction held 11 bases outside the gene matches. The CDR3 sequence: CASTGQGFGRTEAFF. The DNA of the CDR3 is TGTGCCAGCACGGGACAGGGGTTCGGGCGCACTGAAGCTTTCTTT. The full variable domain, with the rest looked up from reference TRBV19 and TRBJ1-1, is DGGITQSPKYLFRKEGQNVTLSCEQNLNHDAMYWYRQDPGQGLRLIYYSQIVNDFQKGDIAEGYSVSREKKESFPLTVTSAQKNPTAFYLCASTGQGFGRTEAFFGQGTRLTVV.

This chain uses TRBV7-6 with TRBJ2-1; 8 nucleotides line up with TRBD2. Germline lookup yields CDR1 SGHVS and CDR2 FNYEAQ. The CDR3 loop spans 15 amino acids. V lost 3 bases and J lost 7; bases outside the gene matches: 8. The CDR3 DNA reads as TGTGCCAGCAGCTTCGAAACAGCGGGGGTGAATGAGCAGTTCTTC. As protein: CASSFETAGVNEQFF. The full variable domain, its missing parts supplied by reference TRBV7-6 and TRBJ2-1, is GAGVSQSPRYKVTKRGQDVALRCDPISGHVSLYWYRQALGQGPEFLTYFNYEAQQDKSGLPNDRFSAERPEGSISTLTIQRTEQRDSAMYRCASSFETAGVNEQFFGPGTRLTVL.

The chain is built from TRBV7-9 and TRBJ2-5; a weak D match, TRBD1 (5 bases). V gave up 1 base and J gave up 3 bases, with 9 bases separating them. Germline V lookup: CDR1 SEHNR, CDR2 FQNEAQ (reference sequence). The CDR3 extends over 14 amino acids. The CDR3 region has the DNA TGTGCCAGCAGCTTAGGACAGAGCAAAGAGACCCAGTACTTC. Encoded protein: CASSLGQSKETQYF.